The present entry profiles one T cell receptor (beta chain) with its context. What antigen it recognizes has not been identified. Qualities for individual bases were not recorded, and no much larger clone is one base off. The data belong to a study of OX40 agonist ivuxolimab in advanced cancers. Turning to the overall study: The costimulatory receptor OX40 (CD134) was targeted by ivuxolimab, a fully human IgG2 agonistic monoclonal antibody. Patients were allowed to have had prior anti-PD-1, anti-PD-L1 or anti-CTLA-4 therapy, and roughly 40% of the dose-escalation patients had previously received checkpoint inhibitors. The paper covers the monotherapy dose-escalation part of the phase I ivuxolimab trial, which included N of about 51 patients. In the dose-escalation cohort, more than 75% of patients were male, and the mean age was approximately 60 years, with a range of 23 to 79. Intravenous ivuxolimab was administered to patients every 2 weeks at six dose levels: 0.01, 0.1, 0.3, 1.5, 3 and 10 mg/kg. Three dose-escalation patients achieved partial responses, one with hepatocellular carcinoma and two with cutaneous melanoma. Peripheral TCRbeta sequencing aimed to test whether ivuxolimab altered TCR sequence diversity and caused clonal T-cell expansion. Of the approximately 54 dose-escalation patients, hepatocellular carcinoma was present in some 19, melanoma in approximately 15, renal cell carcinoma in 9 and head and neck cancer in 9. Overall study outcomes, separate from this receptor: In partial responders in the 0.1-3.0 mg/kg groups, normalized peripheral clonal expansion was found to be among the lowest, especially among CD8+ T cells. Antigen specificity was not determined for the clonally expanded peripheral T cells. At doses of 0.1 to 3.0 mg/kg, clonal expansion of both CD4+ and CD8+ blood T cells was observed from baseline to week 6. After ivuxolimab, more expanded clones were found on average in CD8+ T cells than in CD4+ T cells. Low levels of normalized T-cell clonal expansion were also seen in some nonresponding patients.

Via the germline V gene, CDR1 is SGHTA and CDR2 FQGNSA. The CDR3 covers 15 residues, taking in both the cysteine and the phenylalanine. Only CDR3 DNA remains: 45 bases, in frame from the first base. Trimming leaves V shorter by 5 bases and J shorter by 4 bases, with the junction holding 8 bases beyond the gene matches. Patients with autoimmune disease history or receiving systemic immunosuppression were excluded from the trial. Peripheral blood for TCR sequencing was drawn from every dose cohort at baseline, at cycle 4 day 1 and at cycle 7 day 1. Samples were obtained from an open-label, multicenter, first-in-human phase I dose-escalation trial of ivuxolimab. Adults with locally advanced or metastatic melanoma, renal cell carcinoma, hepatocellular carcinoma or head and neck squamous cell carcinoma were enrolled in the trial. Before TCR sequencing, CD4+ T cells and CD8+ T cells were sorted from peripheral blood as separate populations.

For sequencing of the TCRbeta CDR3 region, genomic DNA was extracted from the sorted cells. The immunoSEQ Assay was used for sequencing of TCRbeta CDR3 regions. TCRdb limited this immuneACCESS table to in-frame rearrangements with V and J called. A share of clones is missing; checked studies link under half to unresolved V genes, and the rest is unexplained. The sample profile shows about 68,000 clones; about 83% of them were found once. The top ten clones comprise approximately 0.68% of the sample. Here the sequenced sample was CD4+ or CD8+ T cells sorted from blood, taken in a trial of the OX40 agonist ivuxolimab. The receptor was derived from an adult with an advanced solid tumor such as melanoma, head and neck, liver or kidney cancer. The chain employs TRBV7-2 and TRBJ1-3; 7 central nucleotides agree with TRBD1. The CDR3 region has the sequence CASSAATGLGNTIYF. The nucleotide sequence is TGTGCCAGCAGCGCCGCGACAGGGCTCGGAAACACCATATATTTT.